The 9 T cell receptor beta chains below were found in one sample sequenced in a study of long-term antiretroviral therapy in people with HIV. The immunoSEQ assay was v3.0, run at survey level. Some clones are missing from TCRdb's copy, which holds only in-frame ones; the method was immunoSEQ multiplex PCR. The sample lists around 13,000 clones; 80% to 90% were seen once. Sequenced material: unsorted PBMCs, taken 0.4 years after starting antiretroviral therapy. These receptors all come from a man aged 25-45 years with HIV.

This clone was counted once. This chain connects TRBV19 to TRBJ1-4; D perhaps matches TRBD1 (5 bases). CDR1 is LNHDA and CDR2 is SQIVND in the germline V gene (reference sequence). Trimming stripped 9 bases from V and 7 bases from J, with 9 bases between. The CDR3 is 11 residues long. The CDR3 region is CASRRGEKLFF. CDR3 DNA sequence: TGTGCCAGCCGGAGGGGTGAAAAACTGTTTTTT.

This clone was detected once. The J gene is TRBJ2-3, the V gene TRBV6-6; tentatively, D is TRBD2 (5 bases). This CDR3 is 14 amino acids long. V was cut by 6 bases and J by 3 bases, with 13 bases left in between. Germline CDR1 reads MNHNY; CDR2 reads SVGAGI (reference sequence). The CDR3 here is CASSDLAPTDTQYF. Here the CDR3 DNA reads TGTGCCAGCAGCGATCTAGCTCCGACAGATACGCAGTATTTT.

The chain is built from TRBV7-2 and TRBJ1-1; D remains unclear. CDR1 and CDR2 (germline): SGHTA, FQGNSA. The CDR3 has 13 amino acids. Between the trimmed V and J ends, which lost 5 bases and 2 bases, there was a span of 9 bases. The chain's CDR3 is CASSPGSNTEAFF. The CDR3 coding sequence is TGTGCCAGCAGCCCCGGGAGTAACACTGAAGCTTTCTTT.

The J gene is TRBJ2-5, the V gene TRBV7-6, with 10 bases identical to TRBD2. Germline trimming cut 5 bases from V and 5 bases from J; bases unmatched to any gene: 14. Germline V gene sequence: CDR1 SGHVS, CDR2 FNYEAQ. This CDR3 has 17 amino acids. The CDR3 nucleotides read TGTGCCAGCAGCCCCTCAGCGGGAGGGCCAGGGTTTGAGACCCAGTACTTC. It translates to CASSPSAGGPGFETQYF.

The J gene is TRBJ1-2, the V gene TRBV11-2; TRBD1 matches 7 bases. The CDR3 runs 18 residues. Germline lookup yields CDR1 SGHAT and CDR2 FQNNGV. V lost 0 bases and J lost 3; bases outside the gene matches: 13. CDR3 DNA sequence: TGTGCCAGCAGCTTAGATCCGCTGACAGGGAAGTTTTACTATGGCTACACCTTC. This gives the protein CASSLDPLTGKFYYGYTF. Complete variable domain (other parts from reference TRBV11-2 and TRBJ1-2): EAGVAQSPRYKIIEKRQSVAFWCNPISGHATLYWYQQILGQGPKLLIQFQNNGVVDDSQLPKDRFSAERLKGVDSTLKIQPAKLEDSAVYLCASSLDPLTGKFYYGYTFGSGTRLTVV.

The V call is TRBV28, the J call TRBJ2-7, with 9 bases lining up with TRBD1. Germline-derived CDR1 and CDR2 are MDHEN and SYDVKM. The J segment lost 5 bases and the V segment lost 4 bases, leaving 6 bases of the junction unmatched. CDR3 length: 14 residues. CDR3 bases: TGTGCCAGCAGTTCCCTGGACAGGGGAGACGAGCAGTACTTC. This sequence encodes CASSSLDRGDEQYF.

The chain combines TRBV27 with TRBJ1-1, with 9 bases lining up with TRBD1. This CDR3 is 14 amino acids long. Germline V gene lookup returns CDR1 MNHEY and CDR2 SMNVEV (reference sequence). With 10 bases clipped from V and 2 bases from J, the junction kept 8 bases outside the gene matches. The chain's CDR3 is CATRQGGGNTEAFF. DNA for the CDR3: TGTGCCACCAGACAGGGGGGGGGCAACACTGAAGCTTTCTTT.

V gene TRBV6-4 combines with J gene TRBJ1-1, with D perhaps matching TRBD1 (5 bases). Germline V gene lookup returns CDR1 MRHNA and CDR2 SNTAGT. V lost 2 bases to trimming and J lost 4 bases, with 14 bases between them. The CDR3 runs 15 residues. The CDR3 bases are TGTGCCAGCAGTGACGGTCAGGGTTTCGGCACTGAAGCTTTCTTT. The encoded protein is CASSDGQGFGTEAFF.

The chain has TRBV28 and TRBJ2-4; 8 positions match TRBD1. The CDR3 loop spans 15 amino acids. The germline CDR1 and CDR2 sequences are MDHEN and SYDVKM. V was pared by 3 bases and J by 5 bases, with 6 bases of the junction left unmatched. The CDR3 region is CASSLNRGDQNIQYF. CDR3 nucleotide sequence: TGTGCCAGCAGTTTGAACAGGGGGGACCAAAACATTCAGTACTTC.